This passage covers 12 T cell receptor beta chains from one sample sequenced in a study of T cell clonotyping in hematopoietic cell transplantation (dated by TCRdb to 2020 to 2022). The intended sense of this specimen's time point label: 180 days after allo-HCT. The protocol used for the library was the immunoSEQ multiplex PCR assay. TCRdb stores this immuneACCESS table with in-frame sequences only. Part of the clones is absent; in the studies checked, under half of the shortfall reflects unresolved V genes, and no reason is known for the rest. Within this sample are just over 7,500 clones, with around nine tenths of them counted one time only. Of the sample, 4.4% is held by the ten largest clones. The sequenced sample was PBMCs, obtained 180 days after allogeneic stem cell transplant. The receptors here all came from a female patient in her 50s who had an allogeneic stem cell transplant from an unrelated donor, so the T cells may come from the graft donor. Some clones in this sample may be carry-over from other donors' samples.

The J gene is TRBJ2-1, the V gene TRBV23-1; 7 positions match TRBD2. Being an ORF, TRBV23-1 has a function that is uncertain. The V segment lost 4 bases and the J segment 5 bases; nucleotides outside the gene matches: 11. CDR3 length: 16 amino acids. CDR3 DNA: TGCGCCAGCAGTCTACCCGGGGCTAGCGGAAACAATGAGCAGTTCTTC. Its protein is CASSLPGASGNNEQFF.

This clone was detected a few times. This rearrangement joins TRBV4-2 to TRBJ1-1; no definite D call. V lost 0 bases, J lost 11 bases, and 19 bases lay in between. Germline CDR1 is LGHNA and CDR2 is YNFKEQ. The CDR3 loop spans 15 amino acids. CDR3 sequence: CASSQDFRTAQLAFF. In DNA form, the CDR3 reads TGTGCCAGCAGCCAAGACTTCCGGACTGCCCAATTGGCTTTCTTT.

J is TRBJ2-1 and V is TRBV9, with D possibly being TRBD1 (6 bases). Trimming took 5 bases from V and 8 from J, leaving 14 bases between them. Germline V gene sequence: CDR1 SGDLS, CDR2 YYNGEE. The CDR3 contains 13 residues. CDR3 sequence reads: CASSQEGDDEQFF. The CDR3 DNA follows: TGTGCCAGCAGTCAAGAGGGGGACGATGAGCAGTTCTTC.

This chain links TRBV25-1 with TRBJ1-2; no reliable D call. The CDR3 consists of 11 residues. Deletions cut 5 bases from V and 4 bases from J, with 5 bases between. Germline-derived CDR1 and CDR2 are MGHDK and SYGVNS. The CDR3 reads CASSRGYGYTF. The CDR3 DNA reads TGTGCCAGCAGTCGGGGCTATGGCTACACCTTC.

As DNA, the CDR3 is TGTGCCAGCAGTTACCGAGCGGGAGTTACGGCCGGGGAGCTGTTTTTT. Translation gives CASSYRAGVTAGELFF. The genes are TRBV6-6 and TRBJ2-2; 8 bases are shared with TRBD2. The ends lost 2 bases at V and 6 bases at J; junction bases unmatched: 8. Germline assignment: CDR1 MNHNY and CDR2 SVGAGI (reference sequence). The CDR3 loop spans 16 amino acids.

J is TRBJ2-3 and V is TRBV7-2; D possibly corresponds to TRBD1 (6 bases). Germline assignment: CDR1 SGHTA and CDR2 FQGNSA. The CDR3 runs 15 residues. Between the trimmed V and J ends, which lost 5 bases and 4 bases, there was a span of 16 bases. The CDR3 bases are TGTGCCAGCAGCCCGCCTCCCAGGGGACCAGATACGCAGTATTTT. It yields the protein CASSPPPRGPDTQYF.

This chain connects TRBV25-1 to TRBJ1-2, with TRBD1 as a possible D gene (5 bases). This CDR3 spans 14 amino acids. Germline V gene sequence: CDR1 MGHDK, CDR2 SYGVNS. Trimming shortened V by 3 bases and J by 1 base, and 9 bases separated the two germline ends. The CDR3 loop reads CASSELDNNYGYTF. DNA for the CDR3: TGTGCCAGCAGTGAGCTGGACAATAACTATGGCTACACCTTC.

V and J are TRBV4-1 and TRBJ2-7; TRBD1 aligns across 10 bases. Looked up from germline, CDR1 is MGHRA and CDR2 is YSYEKL. Germline trimming cut 4 bases from V and 7 bases from J; bases unmatched to any gene: 13. The CDR3 spans 16 residues. CDR3 in DNA: TGCGCCAGCAGCCCTTCCCGGGACAGGGGACGTGGGGAGCAGTACGTC. Translated, it gives CASSPSRDRGRGEQYV.

This clone was observed a single time. The rearrangement uses TRBV4-3 and TRBJ2-3, with 9 bases lining up with TRBD2. The CDR3 is 15 residues long. V lost 4 bases and J lost 3; bases outside the gene matches: 5. Looked up from germline, CDR1 is LGHNA and CDR2 is YSLEER. CDR3 protein: CASSPRAGGTDTQYF. CDR3 coding DNA: TGCGCCAGCAGCCCCCGTGCGGGGGGGACAGATACGCAGTATTTT.

CDR3 bases: TGTGCCAGCTCACCGAGTAACAGCCAGGCGAGAGTGGAGTACGTC. As protein: CASSPSNSQARVEYV. J is TRBJ2-7 and V is TRBV18; D remains ambiguous. Trimming pared 3 bases from V and 11 bases from J, leaving 23 bases between. Germline CDR1 and CDR2: KGHSH and LQKENI. The CDR3 length is 15 residues.

Regarding this clone: The conserved closing phenylalanine or tryptophan is absent in this CDR3, likely reflecting a read error. This chain uses TRBV2 with TRBJ1-2; 9 bases are a match to TRBD1. From germline, CDR1 is SNHLY and CDR2 FYNNEI. J lost 1 base, V lost 6 bases, and 3 bases had no gene match. The CDR3 has 14 residues. CDR3 nucleotides: TGTGCCAGCAGCACGGGACAGGGTAACTATGGCTACACCCTC. This translates into CASSTGQGNYGYTL.

The chain carries TRBV27 and TRBJ1-2; no clear D. The germline gives CDR1 MNHEY, CDR2 SMNVEV (reference sequence). V gave up 0 bases and J gave up 8 bases, with 10 bases separating them. This CDR3 region has 13 residues. The CDR3 spells CASSLSGLHGYTF. In DNA form, the CDR3 reads TGTGCCAGCAGTTTATCCGGGCTACACGGCTACACCTTC.